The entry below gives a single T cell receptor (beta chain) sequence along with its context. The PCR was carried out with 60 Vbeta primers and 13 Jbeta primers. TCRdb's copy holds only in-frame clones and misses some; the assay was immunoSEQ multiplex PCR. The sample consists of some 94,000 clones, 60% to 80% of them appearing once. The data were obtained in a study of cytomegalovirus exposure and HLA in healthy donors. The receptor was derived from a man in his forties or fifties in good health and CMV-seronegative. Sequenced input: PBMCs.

This CDR3 reads CASSLAVLADQETQYF. In DNA form, the CDR3 reads TGTGCCAGCAGCTTAGCGGTTTTAGCTGATCAAGAGACCCAGTACTTC. The chain couples TRBV11-1 to TRBJ2-5, with unresolved D. Germline V gene lookup returns CDR1 SGHAT and CDR2 FQDESV (reference sequence). V lost 0 bases and J 2 bases, leaving 13 bases between the germline ends. CDR3 length: 16 amino acids.